These T cell receptor beta chains were read from a single sample in a study of T-cell memory formation after mild COVID-19. MiXCR, applied by TCRdb to the 5' RACE reads, yields one record per CDR3 protein. Here the sample spans about 560,000 distinct CDR3 sequences, 15% to 20% being singletons. Material: PBMCs or a T cell subset sorted from them (not recorded which). These receptors were taken from an adult woman who had mild COVID-19 (a few samples of this study predate the infection). Cell type and time point are not known. Each CDR3 is given with its conserved first and last residue. Fields, in order: CDR3 DNA, CDR3 protein, V gene, clone size, D gene, J gene. D genes are given only for firm matches. Clone size is stated in some rows and not others, as once, few, many or a class when expanded.

CDR3 DNA: TGTGCCAGCAGTGACCGGACAGGGGCGGCTGAAGCTTTCTTT
CDR3 protein: CASSDRTGAAEAFF
V gene: TRBV2
clone size: few
D gene: TRBD1
J gene: TRBJ1-1

CDR3 DNA: TGTGCCAGCAGTTACGGAACAGGGGATGAGCAGTTCTTC
CDR3 protein: CASSYGTGDEQFF
V gene: TRBV6-2/TRBV6-3
clone size: few
D gene: TRBD1
J gene: TRBJ2-1

CDR3 DNA: TGTGCCAGCAGTACTATCGGCACCGGGGAGCTGTTTTTT
CDR3 protein: CASSTIGTGELFF
V gene: TRBV27
clone size: few
D gene: .
J gene: TRBJ2-2

CDR3 DNA: TGTGCCAGCAGCCCGAGTAGGGTCGATGAGCAGTTCTTC
CDR3 protein: CASSPSRVDEQFF
V gene: TRBV7-9
clone size: .
D gene: .
J gene: TRBJ2-1

CDR3 DNA: TGCGCCAGCAGCTCCGACATTGGATACTTGAACACTGAAGCTTTCTTT
CDR3 protein: CASSSDIGYLNTEAFF
V gene: TRBV5-1
clone size: few
D gene: .
J gene: TRBJ1-1

CDR3 DNA: TGTGCCAGCACTCGAATCGACACCGGGGAGCTGTTTTTT
CDR3 protein: CASTRIDTGELFF
V gene: TRBV6-6
clone size: .
D gene: .
J gene: TRBJ2-2

CDR3 DNA: TGTGCCAGCAGACAGACAGGGTCACTACTCCAAGAGACCCAGTACTTC
CDR3 protein: CASRQTGSLLQETQYF
V gene: TRBV7-6
clone size: few
D gene: TRBD1
J gene: TRBJ2-5

CDR3 DNA: TGCGCCAGCAGCTACAGGGAGGGGGATTCACCCCTCCACTTT
CDR3 protein: CASSYREGDSPLHF
V gene: TRBV5-1
clone size: .
D gene: .
J gene: TRBJ1-6

CDR3 DNA: TGCGCCAGCAGCCAAAGCAACCTCTTC
CDR3 protein: CASSQSNLF
V gene: TRBV4-3
clone size: few
D gene: .
J gene: TRBJ2-7

CDR3 DNA: TGTGCCAGCAGCTTAGCCAGCACCTACTCCTACGAGCAGTACTTC
CDR3 protein: CASSLASTYSYEQYF
V gene: TRBV7-2
clone size: .
D gene: .
J gene: TRBJ2-7

CDR3 DNA: TGTGCCTGGAGTCGGGACAGGACAATGAACACTGAAGCTTTCTTT
CDR3 protein: CAWSRDRTMNTEAFF
V gene: TRBV30
clone size: few
D gene: TRBD1
J gene: TRBJ1-1

CDR3 DNA: TGTGCCAGTAGTATAGAAGTTGACAGGAAACAGCCCCAGCATTTT
CDR3 protein: CASSIEVDRKQPQHF
V gene: TRBV19
clone size: .
D gene: .
J gene: TRBJ1-5

CDR3 DNA: TGTGCCAGCAGTTATGGACAGCCCACTGAAGCTTTCTTT
CDR3 protein: CASSYGQPTEAFF
V gene: TRBV7-9
clone size: few
D gene: .
J gene: TRBJ1-1

CDR3 DNA: TGCGCCAGCAGCTTTGGACAGGTTGGTCAGCCCCAGCATTTT
CDR3 protein: CASSFGQVGQPQHF
V gene: TRBV5-1
clone size: few
D gene: TRBD1
J gene: TRBJ1-5

CDR3 DNA: TGTGCCACCAGTGATTTTGCTAGCGGCCATTACAATGAGCAGTTCTTC
CDR3 protein: CATSDFASGHYNEQFF
V gene: TRBV24-1
clone size: .
D gene: TRBD2
J gene: TRBJ2-1

CDR3 DNA: TGTGCCAGCCGTCCTTTTGGGGGTGGAGATACGCAGTATTTT
CDR3 protein: CASRPFGGGDTQYF
V gene: TRBV6-6
clone size: .
D gene: .
J gene: TRBJ2-3

CDR3 DNA: TGTGCTAGTGGTCTTTCAGGGGCCCTGGGAATTCAGTACTTC
CDR3 protein: CASGLSGALGIQYF
V gene: TRBV12-5
clone size: few
D gene: .
J gene: TRBJ2-4

CDR3 DNA: TGTGCCAGCAGCTTTAGGTTCGGGGGAAGGACTGAAGCTTTCTTT
CDR3 protein: CASSFRFGGRTEAFF
V gene: TRBV5-5
clone size: few
D gene: .
J gene: TRBJ1-1

CDR3 DNA: TGTGCCAGCAGCGGTCTCGGGACAGCAAGAAACACTGAAGCTTTCTTT
CDR3 protein: CASSGLGTARNTEAFF
V gene: TRBV6-1
clone size: few
D gene: TRBD1
J gene: TRBJ1-1

CDR3 DNA: TGCAGCGTTAGGGTCTACTCCTACGAGCAGTACTTC
CDR3 protein: CSVRVYSYEQYF
V gene: TRBV29-1
clone size: .
D gene: .
J gene: TRBJ2-7

CDR3 DNA: TGTGCCAGCAGCTCTCCTCGACCTGGTGGGACCCACAACTATGGCTACACCTTC
CDR3 protein: CASSSPRPGGTHNYGYTF
V gene: TRBV5-6
clone size: few
D gene: .
J gene: TRBJ1-2

CDR3 DNA: TGTGCCAGCAGTTATTCAGACCCAACAGATACGCAGTATTTT
CDR3 protein: CASSYSDPTDTQYF
V gene: TRBV6-2/TRBV6-3
clone size: few
D gene: .
J gene: TRBJ2-3

CDR3 DNA: TGTGCCAGCAGCTTGGGGACAGCTCCCTACGAGCAGTACTTC
CDR3 protein: CASSLGTAPYEQYF
V gene: TRBV7-2
clone size: few
D gene: TRBD1
J gene: TRBJ2-7

CDR3 DNA: TGTGCCAGCAGCCAAGACGGCAGGGAGGTGAATCAGCCCCAGCATTTT
CDR3 protein: CASSQDGREVNQPQHF
V gene: TRBV4-2
clone size: few
D gene: .
J gene: TRBJ1-5

CDR3 DNA: TGTGCCAGCAGCCCTAACCCGGGACTCACTAGCACAGATACGCAGTATTTT
CDR3 protein: CASSPNPGLTSTDTQYF
V gene: TRBV27
clone size: few
D gene: .
J gene: TRBJ2-3

CDR3 DNA: TGTGCCAGCAGTCGGGGACCTCTTGCCCCTGGCTACACCTTC
CDR3 protein: CASSRGPLAPGYTF
V gene: TRBV12-3/TRBV12-4
clone size: .
D gene: .
J gene: TRBJ1-2

CDR3 DNA: TGCGCCAGCAGCTTGGTCCCCCCCGGAGTAGAGACCCAGTACTTC
CDR3 protein: CASSLVPPGVETQYF
V gene: TRBV5-1
clone size: .
D gene: .
J gene: TRBJ2-5

CDR3 DNA: TGTGCCAGCAGTGAAGGAGGTAGCTCTGGAAACACCATATATTTT
CDR3 protein: CASSEGGSSGNTIYF
V gene: TRBV6-1
clone size: .
D gene: .
J gene: TRBJ1-3

CDR3 DNA: TGTGCCAGCAGCCTAGCCCGAAGGGTCTTAAACACTGAAGCTTTCTTT
CDR3 protein: CASSLARRVLNTEAFF
V gene: TRBV4-2
clone size: .
D gene: .
J gene: TRBJ1-1

CDR3 DNA: TGTGCCAGCAGTTTAAGCCCGATCTACCCGGTCAACGAGCAGTACTTC
CDR3 protein: CASSLSPIYPVNEQYF
V gene: TRBV27
clone size: few
D gene: .
J gene: TRBJ2-7

CDR3 DNA: TGTGCCAGCAGCCAAGTTGGAAACTCGGATACGCAGTATTTT
CDR3 protein: CASSQVGNSDTQYF
V gene: TRBV14
clone size: .
D gene: .
J gene: TRBJ2-3

CDR3 DNA: TGTGCCAGCAGCTTGCGACAGATGAACACTGAAGCTTTCTTT
CDR3 protein: CASSLRQMNTEAFF
V gene: TRBV5-6
clone size: many
D gene: .
J gene: TRBJ1-1

CDR3 DNA: TGTGCCGGCCGTGGTGGCGCTGGAAACACCATATATTTT
CDR3 protein: CAGRGGAGNTIYF
V gene: TRBV30
clone size: .
D gene: .
J gene: TRBJ1-3

CDR3 DNA: TGTGCCAGCAGTTTTGCCGACGAGCAGTACTTC
CDR3 protein: CASSFADEQYF
V gene: TRBV12-3/TRBV12-4
clone size: many
D gene: .
J gene: TRBJ2-7

CDR3 DNA: TGCGCCAGCAGCCCCGGGACAGGGCCCTACGAGCAGTACTTC
CDR3 protein: CASSPGTGPYEQYF
V gene: TRBV18
clone size: many
D gene: TRBD1
J gene: TRBJ2-7

CDR3 DNA: TGTGCCAGCAGTTCACAGGCGGCGAACACTGAAGCTTTCTTT
CDR3 protein: CASSSQAANTEAFF
V gene: TRBV12-3/TRBV12-4
clone size: .
D gene: .
J gene: TRBJ1-1

CDR3 DNA: TGTGCCAGCAGCGTGGAATTGGAGGGGCCATACAATGAGCAGTTCTTC
CDR3 protein: CASSVELEGPYNEQFF
V gene: TRBV9
clone size: .
D gene: .
J gene: TRBJ2-1

CDR3 DNA: TGTGCCAGTAGCTTGACTAGCGGGGGGTTTGAGACCCAGTACTTC
CDR3 protein: CASSLTSGGFETQYF
V gene: TRBV19
clone size: .
D gene: TRBD2
J gene: TRBJ2-5

CDR3 DNA: TGTGCCACCAGTGACCCCGGAAGGTCTAAAGCTTTCTTT
CDR3 protein: CATSDPGRSKAFF
V gene: TRBV24-1
clone size: few
D gene: .
J gene: TRBJ1-1

CDR3 DNA: TGCGCCAGCAGCTTGATGCCAGTGGGGGGTCGAGAGACCCAGTACTTC
CDR3 protein: CASSLMPVGGRETQYF
V gene: TRBV5-1
clone size: .
D gene: .
J gene: TRBJ2-5

CDR3 DNA: TGCAGTGCTAGGGATAGCGGACCTCTGTACAATGAGCAGTTCTTC
CDR3 protein: CSARDSGPLYNEQFF
V gene: TRBV20-1
clone size: few
D gene: .
J gene: TRBJ2-1

CDR3 DNA: TGTGCCAGCAGCAGAACCGGGACAGCCACCTCCTACGAGCAGTACTTC
CDR3 protein: CASSRTGTATSYEQYF
V gene: TRBV5-5
clone size: few
D gene: TRBD1
J gene: TRBJ2-7

CDR3 DNA: TGTGCCAGCAGCTGGCCTCGAGCGGACACTGAAGCTTTCTTT
CDR3 protein: CASSWPRADTEAFF
V gene: TRBV6-5
clone size: .
D gene: .
J gene: TRBJ1-1

CDR3 DNA: TGTGCCAGCAGTTACTCGCGACTAGCGGGAGCGGCCGGGGAGCTGTTTTTT
CDR3 protein: CASSYSRLAGAAGELFF
V gene: TRBV6-5
clone size: .
D gene: TRBD2
J gene: TRBJ2-2

CDR3 DNA: TGTGCCAGCAGTACCTCAGTGTTTGGAGCGGGAATGAACATTCAGTACTTC
CDR3 protein: CASSTSVFGAGMNIQYF
V gene: TRBV7-3
clone size: .
D gene: TRBD2
J gene: TRBJ2-4

CDR3 DNA: TGTGCCAGCAGTTTTCAGGGGGTCGACTACGAGCAGTACTTC
CDR3 protein: CASSFQGVDYEQYF
V gene: TRBV6-2/TRBV6-3
clone size: .
D gene: TRBD1
J gene: TRBJ2-7

CDR3 DNA: TGTGCCAGTAGTCCCGACTTAAGCAATCAGCCCCAGCATTTT
CDR3 protein: CASSPDLSNQPQHF
V gene: TRBV19
clone size: few
D gene: .
J gene: TRBJ1-5

CDR3 DNA: TGCAGCGTTGAGCCGGGACGGTATCAAGAGACCCAGTACTTC
CDR3 protein: CSVEPGRYQETQYF
V gene: TRBV29-1
clone size: few
D gene: .
J gene: TRBJ2-5

CDR3 DNA: TGTGCCAGCAGTGAACCGATTTCCAAGTCATCTTTGACAGATACGCAGTATTTT
CDR3 protein: CASSEPISKSSLTDTQYF
V gene: TRBV25-1
clone size: few
D gene: .
J gene: TRBJ2-3

CDR3 DNA: TGCGCCAGCAGCTCCGCCGGACAGGGGGCAGATGAGCAGTTCTTC
CDR3 protein: CASSSAGQGADEQFF
V gene: TRBV5-1
clone size: .
D gene: TRBD1
J gene: TRBJ2-1

CDR3 DNA: TGTGCCACCAGTGATCAGAATGGACATCCCTACGAGCAGTACTTC
CDR3 protein: CATSDQNGHPYEQYF
V gene: TRBV24-1
clone size: .
D gene: .
J gene: TRBJ2-7

CDR3 DNA: TGTGCCTGGAGTGTAGGGTTCAATGAGCAGTTCTTC
CDR3 protein: CAWSVGFNEQFF
V gene: TRBV30
clone size: many
D gene: .
J gene: TRBJ2-1

CDR3 DNA: TGTGCCAGCAGCTTAGTGACAGCCCTAGCCAAAAACATTCAGTACTTC
CDR3 protein: CASSLVTALAKNIQYF
V gene: TRBV7-9
clone size: few
D gene: .
J gene: TRBJ2-4

CDR3 DNA: TGCGCCAGCAGATCCTCACCCGACACGGGATACTACGAGCAGTACTTC
CDR3 protein: CASRSSPDTGYYEQYF
V gene: TRBV5-1
clone size: few
D gene: .
J gene: TRBJ2-7

CDR3 DNA: TGTGCCAGCAGTCGACTAGCGGGAGAATCTAATGAGCAGTTCTTC
CDR3 protein: CASSRLAGESNEQFF
V gene: TRBV12-3/TRBV12-4
clone size: many
D gene: TRBD2
J gene: TRBJ2-1